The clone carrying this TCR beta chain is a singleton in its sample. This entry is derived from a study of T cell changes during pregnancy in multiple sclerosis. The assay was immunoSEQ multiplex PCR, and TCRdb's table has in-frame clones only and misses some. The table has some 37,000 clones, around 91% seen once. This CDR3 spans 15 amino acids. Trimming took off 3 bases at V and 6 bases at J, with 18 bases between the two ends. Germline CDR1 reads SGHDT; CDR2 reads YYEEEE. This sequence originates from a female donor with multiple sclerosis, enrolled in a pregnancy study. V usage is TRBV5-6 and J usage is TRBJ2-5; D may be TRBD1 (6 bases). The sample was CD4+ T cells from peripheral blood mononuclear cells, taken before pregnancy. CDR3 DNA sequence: TGTGCCAGCAGCTCCCCAGGGGCTACAGGGCAGACCCAGTACTTC. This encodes CASSSPGATGQTQYF.